Listed here is a single TCR beta chain. Antigen: not known. The donors were members of the validation cohort, which comprised 100 to 150 subjects and was separate from the first cohort of several hundred subjects. The data were taken from a study of cytomegalovirus exposure and HLA in healthy donors. Regarding the study as a whole: In vitro testing confirmed a few CMV-associated chains as specific for CMV antigens. Reported results showed that the classifier diagnosed cytomegalovirus status with high specificity and sensitivity. Among TCR beta chains, those listed as cytomegalovirus-associated numbered over 150.

V was clipped by 4 bases and J by 5 bases, with 12 bases between them. CDR1 is SGDLS, CDR2 YYNGEE, per germline. The CDR3 is made up of 13 amino acids. Only in-frame clones appear in the TCRdb table, and some are missing; sequencing was by immunoSEQ multiplex PCR. The sample consists of fewer than 200,000 clones, about 89% of them appearing once. The clonotype originates from a man aged 25 to 45 in good health and CMV-seropositive. The rearrangement joins TRBV9 to TRBJ2-5; D remains unclear. Sequencing input: PBMCs. The CDR3 bases are TGTGCCAGCAGCTCAACCCGTCGGGAGACCCAGTACTTC. It specifies CASSSTRRETQYF.